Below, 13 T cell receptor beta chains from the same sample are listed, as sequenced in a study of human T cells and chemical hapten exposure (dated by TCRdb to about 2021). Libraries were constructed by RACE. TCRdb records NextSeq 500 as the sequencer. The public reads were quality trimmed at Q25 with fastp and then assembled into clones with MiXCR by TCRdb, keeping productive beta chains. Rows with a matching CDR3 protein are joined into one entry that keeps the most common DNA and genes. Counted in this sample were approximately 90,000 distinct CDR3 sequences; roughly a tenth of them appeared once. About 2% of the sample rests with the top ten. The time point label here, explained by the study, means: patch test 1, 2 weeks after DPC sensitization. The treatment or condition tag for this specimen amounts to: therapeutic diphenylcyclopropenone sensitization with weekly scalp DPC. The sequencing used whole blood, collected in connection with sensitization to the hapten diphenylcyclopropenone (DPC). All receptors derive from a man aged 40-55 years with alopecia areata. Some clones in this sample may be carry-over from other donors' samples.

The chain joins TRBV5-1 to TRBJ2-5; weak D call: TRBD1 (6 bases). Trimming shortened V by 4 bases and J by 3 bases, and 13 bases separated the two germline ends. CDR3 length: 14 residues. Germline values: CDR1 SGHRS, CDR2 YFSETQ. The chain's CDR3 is CASSPRAGEETQYF. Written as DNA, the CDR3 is TGCGCCAGCAGCCCCCGCGCAGGGGAAGAGACCCAGTACTTC.

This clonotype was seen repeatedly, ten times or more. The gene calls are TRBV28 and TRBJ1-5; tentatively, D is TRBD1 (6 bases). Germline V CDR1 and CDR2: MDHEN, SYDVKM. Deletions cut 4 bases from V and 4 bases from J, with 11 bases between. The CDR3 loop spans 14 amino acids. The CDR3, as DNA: TGTGCCAGCAGTTCCCCCAGGGGAAATCAGCCCCAGCATTTT. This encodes CASSSPRGNQPQHF.

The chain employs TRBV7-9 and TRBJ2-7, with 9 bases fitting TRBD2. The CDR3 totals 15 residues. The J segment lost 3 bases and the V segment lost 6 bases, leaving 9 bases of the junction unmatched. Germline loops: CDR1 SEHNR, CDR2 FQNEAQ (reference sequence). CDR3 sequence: CASSTALAGFYEQYF. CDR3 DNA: TGTGCCAGCAGTACTGCTCTAGCGGGGTTCTACGAGCAGTACTTC.

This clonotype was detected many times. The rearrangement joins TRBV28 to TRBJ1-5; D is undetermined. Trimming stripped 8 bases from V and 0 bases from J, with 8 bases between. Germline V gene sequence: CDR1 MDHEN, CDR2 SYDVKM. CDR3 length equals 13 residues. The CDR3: CASWAASNQPQHF. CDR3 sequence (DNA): TGTGCCAGCTGGGCCGCTAGCAATCAGCCCCAGCATTTT.

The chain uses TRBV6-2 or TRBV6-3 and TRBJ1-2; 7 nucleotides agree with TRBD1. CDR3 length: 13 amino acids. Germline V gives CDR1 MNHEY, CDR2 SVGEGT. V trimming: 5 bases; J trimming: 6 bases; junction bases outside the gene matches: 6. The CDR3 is CASSLQGPDGYTF. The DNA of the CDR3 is TGTGCCAGCAGTCTACAGGGGCCGGATGGCTACACCTTC.

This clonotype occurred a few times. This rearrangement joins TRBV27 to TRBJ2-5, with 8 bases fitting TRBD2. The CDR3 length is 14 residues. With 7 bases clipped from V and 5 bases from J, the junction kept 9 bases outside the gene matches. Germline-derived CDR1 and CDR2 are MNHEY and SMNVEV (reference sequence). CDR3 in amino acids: CASIYPGGVETQYF. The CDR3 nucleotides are TGTGCCAGCATTTACCCGGGAGGGGTGGAGACCCAGTACTTC.

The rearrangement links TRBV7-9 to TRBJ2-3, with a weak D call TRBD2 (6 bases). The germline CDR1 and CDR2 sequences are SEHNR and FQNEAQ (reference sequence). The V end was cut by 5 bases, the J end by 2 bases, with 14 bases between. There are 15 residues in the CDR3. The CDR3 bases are TGTGCCAGCAGCCCCGTAACGGGAGACACAGATACGCAGTATTTT. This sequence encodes CASSPVTGDTDTQYF. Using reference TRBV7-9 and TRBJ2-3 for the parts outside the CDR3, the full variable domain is DTGVSQNPRHKITKRGQNVTFRCDPISEHNRLYWYRQTLGQGPEFLTYFQNEAQLEKSRLLSDRFSAERPKGSFSTLEIQRTEQGDSAMYLCASSPVTGDTDTQYFGPGTRLTVL.

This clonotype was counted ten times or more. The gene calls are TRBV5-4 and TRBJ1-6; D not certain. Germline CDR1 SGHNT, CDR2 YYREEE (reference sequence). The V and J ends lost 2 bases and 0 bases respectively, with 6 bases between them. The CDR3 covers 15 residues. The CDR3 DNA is TGTGCCAGCAGCTTCGGAAGCTCCTATAATTCACCCCTCCACTTT. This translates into CASSFGSSYNSPLHF. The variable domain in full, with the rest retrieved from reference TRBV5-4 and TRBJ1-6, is ETGVTQSPTHLIKTRGQQVTLRCSSQSGHNTVSWYQQALGQGPQFIFQYYREEENGRGNFPPRFSGLQFPNYSSELNVNALELDDSALYLCASSFGSSYNSPLHFGNGTRLTVT.

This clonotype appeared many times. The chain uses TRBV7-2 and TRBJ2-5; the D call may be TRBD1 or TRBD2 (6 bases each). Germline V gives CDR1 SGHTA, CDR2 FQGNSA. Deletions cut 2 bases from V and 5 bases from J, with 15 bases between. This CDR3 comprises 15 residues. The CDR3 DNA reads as TGTGCCAGCAGCTTAATGAGGGGGGCAGGGGAGACCCAGTACTTC. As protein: CASSLMRGAGETQYF.

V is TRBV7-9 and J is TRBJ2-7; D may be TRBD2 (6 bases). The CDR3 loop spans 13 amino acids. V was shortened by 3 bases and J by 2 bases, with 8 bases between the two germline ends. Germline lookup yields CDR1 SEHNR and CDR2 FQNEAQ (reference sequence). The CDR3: CASSFGGTYEQYF. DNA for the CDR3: TGTGCCAGCAGCTTTGGGGGGACCTACGAGCAGTACTTC.

CDR3 DNA: TGTGCCAGCAGCGAAGACACCTCTGGAAACACCATATATTTT. This gives the protein CASSEDTSGNTIYF. The genes are TRBV7-9 and TRBJ1-3; D is uncertain. Between the trimmed V and J ends, which lost 5 bases and 0 bases, there was a span of 8 bases. This CDR3 contains 14 residues. Germline CDR1 SEHNR, CDR2 FQNEAQ (reference sequence). Complete variable domain (other parts from reference TRBV7-9 and TRBJ1-3): DTGVSQNPRHKITKRGQNVTFRCDPISEHNRLYWYRQTLGQGPEFLTYFQNEAQLEKSRLLSDRFSAERPKGSFSTLEIQRTEQGDSAMYLCASSEDTSGNTIYFGEGSWLTVV.

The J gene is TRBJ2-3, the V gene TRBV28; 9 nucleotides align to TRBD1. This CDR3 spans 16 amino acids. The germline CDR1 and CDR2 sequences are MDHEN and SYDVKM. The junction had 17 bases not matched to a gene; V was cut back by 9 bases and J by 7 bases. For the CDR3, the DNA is TGTGCCAGTTCCGGGACAGGGAGTTCGTCGGGGTATACGCAGTATTTT. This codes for CASSGTGSSSGYTQYF.

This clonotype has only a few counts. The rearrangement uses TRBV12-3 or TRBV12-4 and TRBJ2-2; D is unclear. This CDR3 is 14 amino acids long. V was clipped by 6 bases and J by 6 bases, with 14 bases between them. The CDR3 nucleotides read TGTGCCAGCAGCCCCCCCCTCTGGGCCGGGGAGCTGTTTTTT. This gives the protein CASSPPLWAGELFF.